The 3 T cell receptor beta chains below all came from one sample that was sequenced in a study of T cells after yellow fever vaccination (dated by TCRdb to the late 2010s). The sample's treatment or condition, from its label and the paper: live attenuated yellow fever vaccine strain. To prepare the library, 5' RACE was applied. These reads were obtained on an Illumina NovaSeq 6000. TCRdb trimmed public reads at Q25 via fastp, called clones via MiXCR and kept in-frame beta chains. All rows with the same CDR3 protein become a single entry with the most common DNA and genes. For this sample the table gives some 260,000 distinct CDR3 sequences, of which 5.2% were detected only once. Of the sample, 3% to 4% falls within the top ten clones. Specimen: CD4+ T cells sorted from PBMCs, collected on the day of the yellow fever booster vaccination. The receptors were gathered from a man aged 18 to 30 who received the YFV17D yellow fever vaccine.

In its sample, this clonotype was seen many times. This chain uses TRBV7-3 with TRBJ2-7; 10 bases are shared with TRBD1. Germline assignment: CDR1 SGHTA and CDR2 FQGTGA. The CDR3 is made up of 12 amino acids. V was pared by 10 bases and J by 5 bases, with 5 bases of the junction left unmatched. The CDR3: CANKTGGDEQYV. The CDR3 nucleotides are TGTGCCAACAAGACAGGGGGCGACGAGCAGTACGTC.

This clonotype was found a few times. The V call is TRBV5-1, the J call TRBJ2-3; 9 positions agree with TRBD1. Germline assignment: CDR1 SGHRS and CDR2 YFSETQ. The CDR3 contains 15 residues. Trimming at V came to 2 bases and at J to 4 bases, leaving 5 bases not matched to a gene. CDR3: CASSFVGQGADTQYF. The DNA for the CDR3 is TGCGCCAGCAGCTTCGTGGGACAGGGTGCAGATACGCAGTATTTT.

This clonotype has ten or more counts. The chain is built from TRBV7-2 and TRBJ2-2; maybe TRBD2 (6 bases). Germline V gene data show CDR1 as SGHTA and CDR2 as FQGNSA. Deletions cut 5 bases from V and 4 bases from J, with 14 bases between. The CDR3 runs to 15 residues. In DNA form, the CDR3 reads TGTGCCAGCAGCCTGCTATCCGGGGGCACCGGGGAGCTGTTTTTT. This sequence encodes CASSLLSGGTGELFF.